These T cell receptor beta chains were read from a single sample in a study of T-cell memory formation after mild COVID-19. Using its own MiXCR run on the 5' RACE reads, TCRdb lists one record per CDR3 protein. The sample holds 280,000 or so distinct CDR3 sequences, 15% to 20% seen once. The sequenced sample consisted of PBMCs or a T cell subset sorted from them (not recorded which). The receptors shown here come from a man younger than 35 who had mild COVID-19 (a few samples of this study predate the infection). Cell type and time point are not known. Both conserved end residues are part of each CDR3. The D gene is left open where the match is weak. Clone size, where shown, is once, few, many, or a class for clones that have expanded.

J: TRBJ2-3; D: -; size: few; V: TRBV12-3/TRBV12-4; CDR3: CASSLGQLSTDTQYF
J: TRBJ1-1; D: TRBD1; size: -; V: TRBV29-1; CDR3: CSGRRDRGTEAFF
J: TRBJ1-5; D: -; size: few; V: TRBV25-1; CDR3: CASSEMDSETGQPQHF
J: TRBJ1-5; D: -; size: few; V: TRBV7-2; CDR3: CASSFPGGRSNQPQHF
J: TRBJ1-5; D: -; size: many; V: TRBV6-6; CDR3: CASSSRQRATIQPQHF
J: TRBJ1-2; D: -; size: -; V: TRBV28; CDR3: CASSLGSGANYGYTF
J: TRBJ1-1; D: -; size: few; V: TRBV4-1; CDR3: CASSQDSFEAFF
J: TRBJ2-5; D: TRBD2; size: -; V: TRBV20-1; CDR3: CSARTYSGQETQYF
J: TRBJ2-5; D: -; size: -; V: TRBV4-3; CDR3: CASSQILNPRETQYF
J: TRBJ2-5; D: TRBD1; size: -; V: TRBV7-9; CDR3: CASSARQGAGETQYF
J: TRBJ1-5; D: TRBD1; size: once; V: TRBV4-2; CDR3: CASSQVKQGAQPQHF